What follows are 23 T cell receptor beta chains derived from one specimen sequenced in a study of Ad26.COV2.S vaccination and SARS-CoV-2 variants. The data were produced by immunoSEQ multiplex PCR, yet TCRdb's version contains in-frame clones alone and is incomplete. This repertoire shows 350,000 to 450,000 clones, roughly 91% found once; its top ten account for around 3.6%. Documented treatment: over 15 received Ad26.COV2.S at low or high dose, single or two shots; 5 received placebo; per-sample allocation not given. Specimen acquisition occurred on day 63 following the initial vaccine or placebo injection. Sequences were derived from peripheral blood, sampled in a trial of Ad26.COV2.S vaccine versus placebo. These receptor sequences come from a person between 18 and 60 years old who received the Ad26.COV2.S COVID-19 vaccine or a placebo.

This chain joins TRBV6-5 and TRBJ1-2, with a tentative D call TRBD1 (5 bases). CDR3 size: 13 residues. CDR1 is MNHEY and CDR2 is SVGAGI in the germline V gene. The germline V and J ends were trimmed by 6 bases and 4 bases, with 12 bases remaining between them. As DNA, the CDR3 is TGTGCCAGCAGCCAACAGGTTTCCTATGGCTACACCTTC. Its protein product is CASSQQVSYGYTF.

This rearrangement joins TRBV27 to TRBJ2-7, with D possibly matching TRBD1 (6 bases). Germline V CDR1 and CDR2: MNHEY, SMNVEV (reference sequence). The CDR3 runs to 14 residues. V gave up 2 bases and J gave up 3 bases, with 11 bases separating them. The CDR3 region is CASSLAGEVYEQYF. CDR3 DNA: TGTGCCAGCAGTTTAGCAGGGGAAGTCTACGAGCAGTACTTC.

This chain joins TRBV15 and TRBJ2-7, with no clear D. The CDR3 sequence is 14 residues long. The germline V gene has CDR1 LNHNV and CDR2 YYDKDF (reference sequence). V was clipped by 0 bases and J by 6 bases, with 12 bases between them. The DNA for the CDR3 is TGTGCCACCAGCAGAGATCGCGCGCCGTTCGAGCAGTACTTC. Translating gives CATSRDRAPFEQYF. Based on the CDR3 plus reference TRBV15 and TRBJ2-7, the full variable domain is DAMVIQNPRYQVTQFGKPVTLSCSQTLNHNVMYWYQQKSSQAPKLLFHYYDKDFNNEADTPDNFQSRRPNTSFCFLDIRSPGLGDTAMYLCATSRDRAPFEQYFGPGTRLTVT.

V gene TRBV5-1 combines with J gene TRBJ2-2, with D maybe TRBD1 (6 bases). CDR1 SGHRS and CDR2 YFSETQ come from the germline V gene. The CDR3 length is 15 residues. Trimming took off 2 bases at V and 7 bases at J, with 15 bases between the two ends. In nucleotides, the CDR3 is TGCGCCAGCAGCTTAAATACCGGGACAATCGGGGAGCTGTTTTTT. Amino acids: CASSLNTGTIGELFF.

This chain joins TRBV19 and TRBJ2-7; D remains unclear. Germline loops: CDR1 LNHDA, CDR2 SQIVND (reference sequence). V gave up 2 bases and J gave up 4 bases, with 6 bases separating them. The CDR3 sequence is 12 residues long. The CDR3 region is CASSIQYYEQYF. Written as DNA, the CDR3 is TGTGCCAGTAGTATACAGTATTACGAGCAGTACTTC.

V gene TRBV6-5 combines with J gene TRBJ1-2, with D maybe TRBD1 (6 bases). With 6 bases removed from V and 4 bases from J, the gap between germline ends came to 12 bases. Germline CDR1 reads MNHEY; CDR2 reads SVGAGI. CDR3 length equals 13 residues. The CDR3 nucleotides read TGTGCCAGCAGGACAGGAGAGGGCTATGGCTACACCTTC. As protein: CASRTGEGYGYTF.

The chain carries TRBV5-8 and TRBJ1-5; D ambiguous. The V gene lost 0 bases and the J gene lost 4 bases, with 14 bases spanning the gap. This CDR3 contains 16 residues. Germline CDR1 SGHTS, CDR2 YDEGEE. The CDR3 spells CASSLVGLPTNQPQHF. CDR3 bases: TGTGCCAGCAGCTTGGTCGGCTTACCTACGAATCAGCCCCAGCATTTT.

The rearrangement links TRBV14 to TRBJ2-7, with 12 bases identical to TRBD1. This CDR3 comprises 15 residues. The ends lost 4 bases at V and 5 bases at J; junction bases unmatched: 6. Germline V gives CDR1 SGHDN, CDR2 FVKESK. The CDR3 DNA is TGTGCCAGCAGCCTCCCGGGACAGGGGGCTCACGAGCAGTACTTC. Residues: CASSLPGQGAHEQYF. Looking up the rest from reference TRBV14 and TRBJ2-7 gives the full variable domain: EAGVTQFPSHSVIEKGQTVTLRCDPISGHDNLYWYRRVMGKEIKFLLHFVKESKQDESGMPNNRFLAERTGGTYSTLKVQPAELEDSGVYFCASSLPGQGAHEQYFGPGTRLTVT.

The chain employs TRBV7-6 and TRBJ1-2; D possibly corresponds to TRBD1 (6 bases). V was clipped by 5 bases and J by 3 bases, with 19 bases between them. This CDR3 is built from 16 residues. Per germline, CDR1 SGHVS and CDR2 FNYEAQ. CDR3 region: CASSPGGGHTDYGYTF. The CDR3 DNA reads TGTGCCAGCAGCCCGGGGGGGGGACATACCGACTATGGCTACACCTTC. Looking up the rest from reference TRBV7-6 and TRBJ1-2 gives the full variable domain: GAGVSQSPRYKVTKRGQDVALRCDPISGHVSLYWYRQALGQGPEFLTYFNYEAQQDKSGLPNDRFSAERPEGSISTLTIQRTEQRDSAMYRCASSPGGGHTDYGYTFGSGTRLTVV.

The gene calls are TRBV2 and TRBJ1-2; D unclear. The CDR3 length is 14 residues. Germline CDR1 and CDR2: SNHLY and FYNNEI. V was shortened by 2 bases and J by 5 bases, with 12 bases between the two germline ends. CDR3 loop: CASSEQVEYYGYTF. CDR3 sequence (DNA): TGTGCCAGCAGTGAACAGGTGGAATATTATGGCTACACCTTC.

This clone was seen just once. The gene calls are TRBV10-3 and TRBJ1-1; D remains unclear. Trimming removed 0 bases from V and 7 bases from J, with 15 bases in between. The CDR3 is 15 residues long. Germline V CDR1 and CDR2: ENHRY, SYGVKD. The DNA of the CDR3 is TGTGCCATCAGTGAGTCGGGTGAAGGTTGGGGTGAAGCTTTCTTT. Its translation: CAISESGEGWGEAFF.

V is TRBV5-6 and J is TRBJ2-7, with 7 bases matching TRBD2. The germline gives CDR1 SGHDT, CDR2 YYEEEE. The CDR3 is 16 residues long. V was clipped by 4 bases and J by 7 bases; unmatched bases: 17. The CDR3 DNA follows: TGTGCCAGCAGCCTCATCGGGAATAGCGGGTCCGGGGAGCAGTACTTC. Translation: CASSLIGNSGSGEQYF.

There are a few counts of this clone. The CDR3 bases are TGTGCCAGCAGCAGGGAAAACACTGAAGCTTTCTTT. This sequence encodes CASSRENTEAFF. The V gene is TRBV4-2, the J gene TRBJ1-1; D unresolved. There are 12 residues in the CDR3. V lost 5 bases to trimming and J lost 2 bases, with 6 bases between them. The germline CDR1 and CDR2 sequences are LGHNA and YNFKEQ.

The rearrangement uses TRBV4-1 and TRBJ2-3; 13 nucleotides align to TRBD2. Germline V CDR1 and CDR2: MGHRA, YSYEKL. With V trimmed by 4 bases and J by 0 bases, 7 bases remained unmatched. The CDR3 has 18 amino acids. CDR3 sequence (DNA): TGCGCCAGCAGCCGGACTAGCGGGGGACCCGGCAGCACAGATACGCAGTATTTT. Protein sequence: CASSRTSGGPGSTDTQYF.

Note on this clone: At one end, the junction sequence differs from germline, possibly due to a read error. V is TRBV7-7 and J is TRBJ2-5, with unresolved D. CDR3 length: 13 amino acids. The germline V gene encodes CDR1 SSHAT and CDR2 FNYEAQ (reference sequence). In DNA form, the CDR3 reads TGTGCTAGCAGCTCCTCGTCGGCGGAGACCCAGTACTTC. Protein sequence: CASSSSSAETQYF.

This clone was picked up one time. The V call is TRBV5-1, the J call TRBJ1-6, with TRBD1 matching 10 bases. This CDR3 comprises 17 residues. CDR1 and CDR2 (germline): SGHRS, YFSETQ. Germline trimming cut 3 bases from V and 4 bases from J; bases unmatched to any gene: 7. The CDR3 protein is CASSSDRTGGYNSPLHF. In DNA, the CDR3 is TGCGCCAGCAGCTCGGATCGGACAGGGGGTTATAATTCACCCCTCCACTTT.

The V gene is TRBV15, the J gene TRBJ1-4; 10 bases match TRBD1. V trimming: 4 bases; J trimming: 8 bases; junction bases outside the gene matches: 7. The CDR3 consists of 15 residues. The germline V gene has CDR1 LNHNV and CDR2 YYDKDF (reference sequence). This CDR3 is CATSTGQGEAEKLFF. The CDR3 DNA is TGTGCCACCAGCACCGGACAGGGGGAGGCGGAAAAACTGTTTTTT.

V and J are TRBV5-8 and TRBJ1-2; D ambiguous. With 9 bases removed from V and 3 bases from J, the gap between germline ends came to 15 bases. Germline CDR1 is SGHTS and CDR2 is YDEGEE. The CDR3 runs 13 residues. CDR3 amino acids: CATPPWEDYGYTF. CDR3 in DNA: TGTGCCACCCCCCCTTGGGAAGACTATGGCTACACCTTC.

This chain's CDR3 is CASSGDRGAGGQHF. As DNA, the CDR3 is TGTGCCAGCAGCGGGGACAGGGGAGCCGGGGGGCAGCATTTT. The V gene is TRBV5-5, the J gene TRBJ1-5; 10 bases map to TRBD1. CDR3 length equals 14 residues. V shed 4 bases, J shed 13 bases, and the junction held 11 bases outside the gene matches. Germline V lookup: CDR1 SGHKS, CDR2 YYEKEE (reference sequence). The variable domain in full, completed from reference TRBV5-5 and TRBJ1-5, reads DAGVTQSPTHLIKTRGQQVTLRCSPISGHKSVSWYQQVLGQGPQFIFQYYEKEERGRGNFPDRFSARQFPNYSSELNVNALLLGDSALYLCASSGDRGAGGQHFGDGTRLSIL.

The chain uses TRBV4-1 and TRBJ2-3; no clear D. V lost 1 base, J lost 2 bases, and 10 bases lay in between. Per the germline V gene, CDR1 is MGHRA and CDR2 is YSYEKL. CDR3 length equals 15 residues. CDR3 DNA sequence: TGCGCCAGCAGCCAAGGGACGGCAGACACAGATACGCAGTATTTT. It encodes CASSQGTADTDTQYF.

This chain links TRBV27 with TRBJ1-2; 8 nucleotides align to TRBD1. CDR3 length: 14 amino acids. V was clipped by 2 bases and J by 4 bases; unmatched bases: 3. The germline V gene has CDR1 MNHEY and CDR2 SMNVEV (reference sequence). CDR3 protein: CASSLRTGGYGYTF. The DNA of the CDR3 is TGTGCCAGCAGTTTAAGAACAGGGGGCTATGGCTACACCTTC.

The chain employs TRBV6-5 and TRBJ1-2; D gene unclear. The V end lost 6 bases, the J end lost 2 bases, and 7 bases lay between the germline ends. This CDR3 spans 12 amino acids. CDR1 MNHEY and CDR2 SVGAGI come from the germline V gene. The CDR3 DNA is TGTGCCAGCAGATCACAAAACTATGGCTACACCTTC. Amino acid sequence: CASRSQNYGYTF.

The V gene is TRBV13, the J gene TRBJ2-5; no reliable D call. The CDR3 runs 13 residues. The V end lost 5 bases, the J end lost 0 bases, and 7 bases lay between the germline ends. The germline CDR1 and CDR2 sequences are PRHDT and FYEKMQ (reference sequence). The DNA for the CDR3 is TGTGCCAGCAGCACCCCTTACCAAGAGACCCAGTACTTC. Translated, it gives CASSTPYQETQYF.